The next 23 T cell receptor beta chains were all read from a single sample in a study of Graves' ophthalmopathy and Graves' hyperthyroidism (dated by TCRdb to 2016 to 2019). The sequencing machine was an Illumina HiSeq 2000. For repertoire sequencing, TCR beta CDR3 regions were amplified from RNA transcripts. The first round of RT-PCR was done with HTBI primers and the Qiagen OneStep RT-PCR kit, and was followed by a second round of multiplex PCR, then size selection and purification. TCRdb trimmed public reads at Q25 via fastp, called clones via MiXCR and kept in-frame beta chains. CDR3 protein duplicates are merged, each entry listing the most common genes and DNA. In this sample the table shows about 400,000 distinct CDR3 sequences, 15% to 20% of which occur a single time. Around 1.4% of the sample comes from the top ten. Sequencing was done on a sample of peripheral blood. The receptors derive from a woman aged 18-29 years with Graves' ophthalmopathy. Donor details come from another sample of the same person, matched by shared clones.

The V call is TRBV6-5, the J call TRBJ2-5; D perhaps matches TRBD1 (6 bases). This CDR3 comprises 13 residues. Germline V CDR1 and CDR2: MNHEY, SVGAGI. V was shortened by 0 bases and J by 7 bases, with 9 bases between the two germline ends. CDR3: CASSYSTRGTQYF. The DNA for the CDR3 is TGTGCCAGCAGTTACTCCACCAGGGGGACCCAGTACTTC.

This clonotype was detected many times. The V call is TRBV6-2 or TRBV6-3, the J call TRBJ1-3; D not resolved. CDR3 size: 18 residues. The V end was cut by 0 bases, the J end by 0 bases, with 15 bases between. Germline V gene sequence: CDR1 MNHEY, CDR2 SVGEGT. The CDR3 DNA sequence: TGTGCCAGCAGTTACTCATGGGCTGCTGCTGCCTCTGGAAACACCATATATTTT. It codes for CASSYSWAAAASGNTIYF.

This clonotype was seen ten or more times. The CDR3 sequence is CASRYRGAGLFF. The CDR3 region has the DNA TGTGCCAGCAGGTACAGGGGCGCAGGGCTGTTTTTT. The V gene is TRBV5-6, the J gene TRBJ2-2; 7 bases are a match to TRBD1. The ends lost 5 bases at V and 13 bases at J; junction bases unmatched: 8. CDR1 is SGHDT, CDR2 YYEEEE, per germline. There are 12 residues in the CDR3.

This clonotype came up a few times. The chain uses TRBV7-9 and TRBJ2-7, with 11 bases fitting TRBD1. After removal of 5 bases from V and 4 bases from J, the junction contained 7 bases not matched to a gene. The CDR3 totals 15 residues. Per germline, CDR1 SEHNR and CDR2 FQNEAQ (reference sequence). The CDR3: CASSPTRDRGYEQYF. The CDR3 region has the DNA TGTGCCAGCAGCCCCACCCGGGACAGGGGGTACGAGCAGTACTTC.

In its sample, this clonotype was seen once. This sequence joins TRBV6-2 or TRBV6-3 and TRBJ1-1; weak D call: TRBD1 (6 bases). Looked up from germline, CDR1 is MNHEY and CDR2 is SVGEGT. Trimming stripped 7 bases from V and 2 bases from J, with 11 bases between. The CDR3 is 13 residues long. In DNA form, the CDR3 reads TGTGCCAGCACGGGACACCTAAACACTGAAGCTTTCTTT. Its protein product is CASTGHLNTEAFF.

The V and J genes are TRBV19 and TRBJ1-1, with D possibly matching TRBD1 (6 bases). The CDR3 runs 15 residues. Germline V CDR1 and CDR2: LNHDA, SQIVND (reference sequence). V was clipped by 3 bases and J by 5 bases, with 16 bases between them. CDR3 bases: TGTGCCAGTAGTATGTTTAACAGGGCGGAGACTGAAGCTTTCTTT. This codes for CASSMFNRAETEAFF.

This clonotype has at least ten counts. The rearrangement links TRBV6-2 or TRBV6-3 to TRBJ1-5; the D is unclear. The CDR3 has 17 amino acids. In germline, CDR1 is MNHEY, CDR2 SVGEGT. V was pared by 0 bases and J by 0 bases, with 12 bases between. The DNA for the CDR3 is TGTGCCAGCAGTTACTCCAGCGGAACTTATAGCAATCAGCCCCAGCATTTT. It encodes CASSYSSGTYSNQPQHF.

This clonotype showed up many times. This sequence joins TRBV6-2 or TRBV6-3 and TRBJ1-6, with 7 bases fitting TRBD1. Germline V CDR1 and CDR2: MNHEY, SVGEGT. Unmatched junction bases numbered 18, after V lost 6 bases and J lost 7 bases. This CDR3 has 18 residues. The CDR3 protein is CASSHNPRWTGPNSPLHF. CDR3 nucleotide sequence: TGTGCCAGCAGCCATAACCCACGATGGACAGGCCCGAATTCACCCCTCCACTTT.

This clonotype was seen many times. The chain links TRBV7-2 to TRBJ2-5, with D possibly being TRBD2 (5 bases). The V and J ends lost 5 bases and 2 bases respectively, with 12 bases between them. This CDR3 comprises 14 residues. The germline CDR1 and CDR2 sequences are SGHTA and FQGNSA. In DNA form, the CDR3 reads TGTGCCAGCAGCCTCGGGCTAGCTCAAGAGACCCAGTACTTC. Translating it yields CASSLGLAQETQYF.

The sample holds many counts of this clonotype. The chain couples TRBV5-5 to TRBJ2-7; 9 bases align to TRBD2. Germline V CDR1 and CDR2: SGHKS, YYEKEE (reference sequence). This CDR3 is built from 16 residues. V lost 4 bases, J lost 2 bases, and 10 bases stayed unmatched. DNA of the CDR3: TGTGCCAGCAGCCGCGTAGCGGGGGAAGGGACCTACGAGCAGTACTTC. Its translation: CASSRVAGEGTYEQYF.

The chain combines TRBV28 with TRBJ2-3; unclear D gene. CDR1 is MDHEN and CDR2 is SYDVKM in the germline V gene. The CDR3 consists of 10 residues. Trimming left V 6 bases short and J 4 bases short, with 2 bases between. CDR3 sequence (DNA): TGTGCCAGCAGGTCAGATACGCAGTATTTT. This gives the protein CASRSDTQYF.

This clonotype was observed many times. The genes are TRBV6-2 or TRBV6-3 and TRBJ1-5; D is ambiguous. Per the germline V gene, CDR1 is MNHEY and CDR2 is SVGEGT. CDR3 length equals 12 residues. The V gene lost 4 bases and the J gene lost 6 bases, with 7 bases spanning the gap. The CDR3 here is CASSSPIQPQHF. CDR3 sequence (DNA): TGTGCCAGCAGTTCCCCGATTCAGCCCCAGCATTTT.

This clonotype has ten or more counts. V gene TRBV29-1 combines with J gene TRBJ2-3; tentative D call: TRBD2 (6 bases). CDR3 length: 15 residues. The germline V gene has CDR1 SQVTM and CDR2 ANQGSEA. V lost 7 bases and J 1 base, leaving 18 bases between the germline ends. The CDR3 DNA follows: TGCAGCGCCATACAACTGAGCGGGCGCACAGATACGCAGTATTTT. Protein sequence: CSAIQLSGRTDTQYF.

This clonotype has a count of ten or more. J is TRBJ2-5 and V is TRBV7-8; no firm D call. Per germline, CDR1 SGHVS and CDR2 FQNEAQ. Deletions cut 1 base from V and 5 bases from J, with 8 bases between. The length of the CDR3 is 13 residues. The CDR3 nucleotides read TGTGCCAGCAGCTTAGAAAACGAGGAGACCCAGTACTTC. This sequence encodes CASSLENEETQYF. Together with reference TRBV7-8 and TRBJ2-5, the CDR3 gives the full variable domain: GAGVSQSPRYKVAKRGQDVALRCDPISGHVSLFWYQQALGQGPEFLTYFQNEAQLDKSGLPSDRFFAERPEGSVSTLKIQRTQQEDSAVYLCASSLENEETQYFGPGTRLLVL.

The CDR3 sequence: CAIGTSGSHSYEQYF. In DNA, the CDR3 is TGTGCCATCGGGACTAGCGGGAGCCATTCCTACGAGCAGTACTTC. The rearrangement joins TRBV10-3 to TRBJ2-7; 14 bases align to TRBD2. Germline V CDR1 and CDR2: ENHRY, SYGVKD. The CDR3 is 15 amino acids. J lost 1 base, V lost 8 bases, and 4 bases had no gene match.

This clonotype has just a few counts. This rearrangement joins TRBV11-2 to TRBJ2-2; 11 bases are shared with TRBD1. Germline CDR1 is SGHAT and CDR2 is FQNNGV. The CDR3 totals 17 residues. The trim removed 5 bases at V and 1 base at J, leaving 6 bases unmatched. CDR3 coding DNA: TGTGCCAGCAGCCCCCTGGGACAGGGGGTGAACACCGGGGAGCTGTTTTTT. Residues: CASSPLGQGVNTGELFF.

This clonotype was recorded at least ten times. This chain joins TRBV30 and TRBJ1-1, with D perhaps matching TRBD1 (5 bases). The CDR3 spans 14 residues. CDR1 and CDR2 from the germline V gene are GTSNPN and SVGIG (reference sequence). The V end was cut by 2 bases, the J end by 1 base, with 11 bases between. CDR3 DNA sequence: TGTGCCTGGAGTCCAAACACAGGGAACACTGAAGCTTTCTTT. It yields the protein CAWSPNTGNTEAFF.

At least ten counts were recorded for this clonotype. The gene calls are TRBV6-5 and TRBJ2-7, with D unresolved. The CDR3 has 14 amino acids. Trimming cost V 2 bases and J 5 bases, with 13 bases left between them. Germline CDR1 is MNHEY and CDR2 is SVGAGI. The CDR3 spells CASSYAAPQDEQYF. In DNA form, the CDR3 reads TGTGCCAGCAGTTACGCCGCCCCTCAGGACGAGCAGTACTTC.

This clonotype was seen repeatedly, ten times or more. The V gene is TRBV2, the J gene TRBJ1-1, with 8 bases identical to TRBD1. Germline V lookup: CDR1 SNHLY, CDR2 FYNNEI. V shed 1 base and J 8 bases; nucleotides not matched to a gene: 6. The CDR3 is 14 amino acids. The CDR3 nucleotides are TGTGCCAGCAGTGAAGGGCAGGGGGCCGGGGAAGCTTTCTTT. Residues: CASSEGQGAGEAFF.

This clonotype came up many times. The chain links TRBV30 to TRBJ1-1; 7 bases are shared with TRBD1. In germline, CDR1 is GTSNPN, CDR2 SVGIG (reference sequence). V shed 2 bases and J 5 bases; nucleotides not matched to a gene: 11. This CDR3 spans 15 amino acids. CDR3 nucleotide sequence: TGTGCCTGGAGTTCACCGGGACAGCGGAGGACTGAAGCTTTCTTT. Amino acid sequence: CAWSSPGQRRTEAFF.

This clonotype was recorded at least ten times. The CDR3 sequence: CASSRAGENYGYTF. The DNA of the CDR3 is TGTGCCAGCAGCCGTGCTGGAGAAAACTATGGCTACACCTTC. The chain combines TRBV7-2 with TRBJ1-2; D not certain. V gave up 5 bases and J gave up 2 bases, with 12 bases separating them. The CDR3 has 14 residues. The germline CDR1 and CDR2 sequences are SGHTA and FQGNSA.

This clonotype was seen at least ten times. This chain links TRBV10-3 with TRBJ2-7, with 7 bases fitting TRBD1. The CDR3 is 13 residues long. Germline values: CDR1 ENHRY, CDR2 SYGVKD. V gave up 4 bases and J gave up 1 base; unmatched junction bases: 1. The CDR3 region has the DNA TGTGCCATCAGTGGCAGGGGGTCCTACGAGCAGTACTTC. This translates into CAISGRGSYEQYF.

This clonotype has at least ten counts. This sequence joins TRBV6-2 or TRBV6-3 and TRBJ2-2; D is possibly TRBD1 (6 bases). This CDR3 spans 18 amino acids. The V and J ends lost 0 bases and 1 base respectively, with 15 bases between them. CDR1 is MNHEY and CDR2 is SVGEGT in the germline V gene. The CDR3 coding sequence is TGTGCCAGCAGTTACTCGCAACAGGGATGGGTGAACACCGGGGAGCTGTTTTTT. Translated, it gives CASSYSQQGWVNTGELFF.